The clone carrying this T cell receptor (beta chain) was counted a few times. Antigen: not known. The sample comes from a study of response to subunit inactivated influenza vaccine. Whole-study findings and limits: T cells newly recruited by each seasonal influenza vaccination are few, the authors suggested.

A single record per CDR3 protein comes from TCRdb applying MiXCR to the RT-PCR reads. Of 550,000 to 800,000 distinct CDR3 sequences listed, roughly 14% are singletons. Germline CDR1 SGHRS, CDR2 YFSETQ. V lost 3 bases and J lost 4; bases outside the gene matches: 8. The CDR3 is 16 residues long. The receptor comes from a man aged 45-65 years who received an inactivated influenza vaccine. V usage is TRBV5-1 and J usage is TRBJ2-3, with 10 bases fitting TRBD1. The sample here was PBMCs from blood, taken approximately 13 days after vaccination. CDR3 nucleotides: TGCGCCAGCAGCTCGACCGGGACAGGGGATCCAGATACGCAGTATTTT. Its protein is CASSSTGTGDPDTQYF.